The 25 T cell receptor beta chains listed next were all sequenced from one sample in a study of shared clonotypes between healthy human individuals. Naivety among CD8 cells was defined by CD45RO negativity and positive CCR7 selection, thereby excluding terminally differentiated effector memory CD45RA+ cells. Method: immunoSEQ multiplex PCR; TCRdb's copy keeps in-frame clones and lacks some. The data show some 2.1 million clones, just over 90% seen once. Sequencing was done on a sample of naive CD8+ T cells from PBMCs. The receptors originated from a man between 18 and 29 years old in good health. Some clones in this sample may be carry-over from other donors' samples.

The chain carries TRBV7-8 and TRBJ2-2; 7 nucleotides line up with TRBD2. The trim removed 0 bases at V and 3 bases at J, leaving 10 bases unmatched. Germline CDR1 SGHVS, CDR2 FQNEAQ. The CDR3 totals 18 residues. The CDR3 protein is CASSLAFVGGPYTGELFF. DNA of the CDR3: TGTGCCAGCAGCTTAGCGTTCGTGGGAGGGCCATACACCGGGGAGCTGTTTTTT. The full variable domain, with the rest looked up from reference TRBV7-8 and TRBJ2-2, is GAGVSQSPRYKVAKRGQDVALRCDPISGHVSLFWYQQALGQGPEFLTYFQNEAQLDKSGLPSDRFFAERPEGSVSTLKIQRTQQEDSAVYLCASSLAFVGGPYTGELFFGEGSRLTVL.

This rearrangement joins TRBV7-8 to TRBJ2-7; TRBD2 is a possible D gene (5 bases). Trimming removed 2 bases at V and 0 bases at J, with 11 bases between. Germline lookup yields CDR1 SGHVS and CDR2 FQNEAQ. The CDR3 has 15 amino acids. The CDR3 sequence is CASSLSSRSSYEQYF. The CDR3 DNA reads as TGTGCCAGCAGCTTATCTAGCAGGAGCTCCTACGAGCAGTACTTC.

V usage is TRBV27 and J usage is TRBJ2-2; 13 bases fit TRBD2. Germline CDR1 reads MNHEY; CDR2 reads SMNVEV (reference sequence). Germline trimming cut 6 bases from V and 4 bases from J; bases unmatched to any gene: 5. The CDR3 covers 16 residues. In DNA form, the CDR3 reads TGTGCCAGCAGCGAACTAGCGGGAGGGTCCACCGGGGAGCTGTTTTTT. Protein sequence: CASSELAGGSTGELFF.

Here the CDR3 DNA reads TGTGCCAGCAGCCCCCAGGAGGGCTACACCTTC. Amino acids: CASSPQEGYTF. The genes are TRBV28 and TRBJ1-2, with D uncertain. This CDR3 contains 11 residues. In germline, CDR1 is MDHEN, CDR2 SYDVKM. V was clipped by 6 bases and J by 8 bases, with 10 bases between them.

The V gene is TRBV11-3, the J gene TRBJ2-2; the D call may be TRBD1 or TRBD2 (5 bases each). There are 15 residues in the CDR3. CDR1 and CDR2 from the germline V gene are SGHNT and YENEEA. The germline V and J ends were trimmed by 3 bases and 3 bases, with 11 bases remaining between them. The CDR3 bases are TGTGCCAGCAGCTTGAGGGGTGGCGACACCGGGGAGCTGTTTTTT. Translated, it gives CASSLRGGDTGELFF.

CDR3 DNA: TGTGCCAGCAAGGTAGATCGGGCAGCACCCAGCCCCCAGCATTTT. Translating it yields CASKVDRAAPSPQHF. The chain is built from TRBV27 and TRBJ1-5; D remains unclear. This CDR3 has 15 amino acids. V was trimmed by 7 bases and J by 10 bases, leaving 23 bases between them. The germline V gene encodes CDR1 MNHEY and CDR2 SMNVEV (reference sequence).

The CDR3 sequence is CASSLAWALEQYF. The DNA of the CDR3 is TGTGCCAGCAGCTTGGCCTGGGCCCTGGAGCAGTACTTC. The chain has TRBV5-5 and TRBJ2-7; D is unclear. Germline V gives CDR1 SGHKS, CDR2 YYEKEE (reference sequence). The CDR3 has 13 residues. V lost 0 bases and J lost 7, with 11 bases in between.

J is TRBJ2-7 and V is TRBV2; perhaps TRBD1 as D (5 bases). The V gene's germline CDR1 is SNHLY and CDR2 FYNNEI. V shed 7 bases and J shed 6 bases, with 16 bases lying between them. The CDR3 is 13 amino acids. DNA for the CDR3: TGTGCCAGCACCGGACAAAGACTCGGCGAGCAGTACTTC. It yields the protein CASTGQRLGEQYF. Drawing the rest from reference TRBV2 and TRBJ2-7, the complete variable domain is EPEVTQTPSHQVTQMGQEVILRCVPISNHLYFYWYRQILGQKVEFLVSFYNNEISEKSEIFDDQFSVERPDGSNFTLKIRSTKLEDSAMYFCASTGQRLGEQYFGPGTRLTVT.

About this clone itself: This specimen includes other DNA sequences encoding the same CDR3. V usage is TRBV4-1 and J usage is TRBJ2-7, with 8 bases that match TRBD1. V shed 4 bases, J shed 2 bases, and the junction held 4 bases outside the gene matches. The germline CDR1 and CDR2 sequences are MGHRA and YSYEKL. The CDR3 runs to 14 residues. The CDR3 is CASSPGQGAYEQYF. As DNA, the CDR3 is TGCGCCAGCAGCCCCGGACAGGGCGCCTACGAGCAGTACTTC.

V gene TRBV11-2 combines with J gene TRBJ2-1; the D call may be TRBD1 or TRBD2 (5 bases each). The CDR3 length is 16 residues. The V gene lost 8 bases and the J gene lost 4 bases, with 21 bases spanning the gap. From germline, CDR1 is SGHAT and CDR2 FQNNGV. This CDR3 is CASLGRSGGFYNEQFF. CDR3 sequence (DNA): TGTGCCAGCCTAGGGCGGTCTGGGGGTTTTTACAATGAGCAGTTCTTC.

V and J are TRBV6-5 and TRBJ1-1; D unresolved. The CDR3 loop spans 12 amino acids. V lost 10 bases and J 6 bases, leaving 15 bases between the germline ends. Germline assignment: CDR1 MNHEY and CDR2 SVGAGI. In DNA, the CDR3 is TGTGCCACCTCCACCGGGTCCGCTGAAGCTTTCTTT. It translates to CATSTGSAEAFF.

This sequence joins TRBV7-7 and TRBJ2-7; weak D call: TRBD1 (6 bases). The V end was cut by 5 bases, the J end by 3 bases, with 14 bases between. Germline V gene sequence: CDR1 SSHAT, CDR2 FNYEAQ (reference sequence). The CDR3 is 14 residues long. CDR3 in amino acids: CASSPLNRDYEQYF. The CDR3 DNA reads as TGTGCCAGCAGCCCATTAAACAGGGACTACGAGCAGTACTTC.

The chain is built from TRBV27 and TRBJ1-5; D is unclear. V was trimmed by 5 bases and J by 4 bases, leaving 12 bases between them. CDR3 length: 14 residues. CDR1 MNHEY and CDR2 SMNVEV come from the germline V gene (reference sequence). CDR3 bases: TGTGCCAGCAGTGTGGCTGGGCGGAATCAGCCCCAGCATTTT. Protein sequence: CASSVAGRNQPQHF.

This chain connects TRBV7-9 to TRBJ2-6; D is ambiguous. There are 15 residues in the CDR3. CDR1 and CDR2 (germline): SEHNR, FQNEAQ (reference sequence). The V end was cut by 3 bases, the J end by 0 bases, with 6 bases between. The CDR3 spells CASSFGPSGANVLTF. The DNA for the CDR3 is TGTGCCAGCAGCTTCGGACCCTCTGGGGCCAACGTCCTGACTTTC. Variable domain in full (rest from reference TRBV7-9 and TRBJ2-6): DTGVSQNPRHKITKRGQNVTFRCDPISEHNRLYWYRQTLGQGPEFLTYFQNEAQLEKSRLLSDRFSAERPKGSFSTLEIQRTEQGDSAMYLCASSFGPSGANVLTFGAGSRLTVL.

Regarding this clone: This sample also contains other DNA sequences that code for the same CDR3. The chain is built from TRBV6-5 and TRBJ2-1, with D possibly called TRBD1 or TRBD2 (5 bases each). Germline V gene sequence: CDR1 MNHEY, CDR2 SVGAGI. The CDR3 runs 14 residues. V lost 0 bases to trimming and J lost 5 bases, with 8 bases between them. CDR3 in amino acids: CASSYSGPNNEQFF. Here the CDR3 DNA reads TGTGCCAGCAGTTACTCGGGACCAAACAATGAGCAGTTCTTC.

The J gene is TRBJ2-1, the V gene TRBV4-1, with TRBD2 matching over 9 bases. CDR1 is MGHRA, CDR2 YSYEKL, per germline. There are 17 residues in the CDR3. The J segment lost 2 bases and the V segment lost 0 bases, leaving 5 bases of the junction unmatched. The CDR3, as DNA: TGCGCCAGCAGCCAAGATGGGAGCGGGAGGACCTACAATGAGCAGTTCTTC. The encoded protein is CASSQDGSGRTYNEQFF.

This chain connects TRBV29-1 to TRBJ2-7; 9 nucleotides align to TRBD1. The V and J ends lost 5 bases and 2 bases, in that order; junction bases with no gene match: 4. This CDR3 contains 13 residues. From germline, CDR1 is SQVTM and CDR2 ANQGSEA. In DNA, the CDR3 is TGCAGCGTTCCCGGGACAGGGCCCTACGAGCAGTACTTC. Translation gives CSVPGTGPYEQYF.

CDR3 DNA sequence: TGTGCCAGCATCCCACCTGGGAACACTGAAGCTTTCTTT. Its translation is CASIPPGNTEAFF. The V gene is TRBV7-9, the J gene TRBJ1-1, with unresolved D. Deletions cut 7 bases from V and 1 base from J, with 10 bases between. Germline CDR1 reads SEHNR; CDR2 reads FQNEAQ (reference sequence). This CDR3 region has 13 residues. Full variable domain (rest looked up from reference TRBV7-9 and TRBJ1-1): DTGVSQNPRHKITKRGQNVTFRCDPISEHNRLYWYRQTLGQGPEFLTYFQNEAQLEKSRLLSDRFSAERPKGSFSTLEIQRTEQGDSAMYLCASIPPGNTEAFFGQGTRLTVV.

The CDR3 spells CASSLIAGEYYEQYF. Here the CDR3 DNA reads TGTGCCAGCAGCTTAATAGCGGGAGAATACTACGAGCAGTACTTC. The chain recombines TRBV11-2 with TRBJ2-7; 9 nucleotides align to TRBD2. The V gene's germline CDR1 is SGHAT and CDR2 FQNNGV. This CDR3 is 15 amino acids long. The junction had 5 bases not matched to a gene; V was cut back by 2 bases and J by 3 bases.

This chain links TRBV7-3 with TRBJ2-5; perhaps TRBD2 as D (6 bases). The CDR3 length is 14 residues. Trimming stripped 3 bases from V and 5 bases from J, with 13 bases between. From germline, CDR1 is SGHTA and CDR2 FQGTGA. The CDR3 protein is CASSLDGGWETQYF. The CDR3 DNA is TGTGCCAGCAGCTTGGACGGGGGTTGGGAGACCCAGTACTTC.

This chain links TRBV19 with TRBJ1-5; maybe TRBD1 (5 bases). This CDR3 has 14 residues. From germline, CDR1 is LNHDA and CDR2 SQIVND (reference sequence). Deletions cut 3 bases from V and 5 bases from J, with 11 bases between. The CDR3 DNA is TGTGCCAGTAGTATTCGGAGGGGAGATCAGCCCCAGCATTTT. This sequence encodes CASSIRRGDQPQHF. The entire variable domain, with the rest obtained from reference TRBV19 and TRBJ1-5, is as follows: DGGITQSPKYLFRKEGQNVTLSCEQNLNHDAMYWYRQDPGQGLRLIYYSQIVNDFQKGDIAEGYSVSREKKESFPLTVTSAQKNPTAFYLCASSIRRGDQPQHFGDGTRLSIL.

This chain links TRBV27 with TRBJ2-7, with 8 bases matching TRBD2. V trimming: 5 bases; J trimming: 2 bases; junction bases outside the gene matches: 8. The length of the CDR3 is 15 residues. Germline-derived CDR1 and CDR2 are MNHEY and SMNVEV (reference sequence). The CDR3 sequence is CASSPLAGDAYEQYF. The CDR3 DNA reads as TGTGCCAGCAGTCCTCTAGCGGGTGATGCCTACGAGCAGTACTTC.

Details on this clone: Other DNA sequences in this specimen translate into the identical CDR3. The chain recombines TRBV7-7 with TRBJ2-2; D is unresolved. Germline CDR1 SSHAT, CDR2 FNYEAQ (reference sequence). The V gene lost 1 base and the J gene lost 7 bases, with 4 bases spanning the gap. The length of the CDR3 is 12 residues. The CDR3 DNA reads TGTGCCAGCAGCTTAGGTAGCGGGGAGCTGTTTTTT. This gives the protein CASSLGSGELFF.

The chain employs TRBV27 and TRBJ2-1; TRBD2 matches 9 bases. Germline CDR1 reads MNHEY; CDR2 reads SMNVEV (reference sequence). This CDR3 has 17 amino acids. Trimming at V came to 3 bases and at J to 8 bases, leaving 14 bases not matched to a gene. CDR3 sequence (DNA): TGTGCCAGCAGTTTGCCGACCTGGCGGGAGGGGTGGCATGAGCAGTTCTTC. Translating it yields CASSLPTWREGWHEQFF.

Comment on this clone: This specimen includes other DNA sequences encoding the same CDR3. CDR3 in amino acids: CASSSWTGSTDTQYF. The CDR3 nucleotides read TGTGCCAGCAGCTCCTGGACAGGGAGCACAGATACGCAGTATTTT. The rearrangement joins TRBV7-9 to TRBJ2-3; 8 bases map to TRBD1. V was pared by 4 bases and J by 0 bases, with 3 bases of the junction left unmatched. Germline V gene sequence: CDR1 SEHNR, CDR2 FQNEAQ (reference sequence). The CDR3 runs to 15 residues.